This T cell receptor (beta chain) was found in a study of T cells after yellow fever vaccination. A universal primer site and UMIs were added as TCR cDNA was made by 5'RACE template switching. TCRdb called the 5' RACE reads again in MiXCR, with one record for every CDR3 protein. This table has about 220,000 distinct CDR3 sequences, approximately 3.2% appearing once. The CDR3 totals 11 residues. The germline V gene encodes CDR1 SGHTA and CDR2 FQGTGA. V lost 3 bases, J lost 10 bases, and 7 bases lay in between. The sample holds a few counts of this clonotype. This specimen was CD4+ T cells sorted from PBMCs, taken 10 days after the yellow fever booster vaccination. The chain links TRBV7-3 to TRBJ2-1; possible D gene TRBD2, 6 bases. This receptor was taken from a man between 18 and 35 years old who received the YFV17D yellow fever vaccine. CDR3 nucleotide sequence: TGTGCCAGCAGCTTTGGGGGGGAGCAGTTCTTC. It is translated as CASSFGGEQFF.